This TCR beta chain comes out of a study of molecular identifiers for immune sequencing clone quantification. Study-level results: Barcode collisions between identical TCR molecules could shrink estimates of highly expanded clone sizes. In naive cells, under 1% of molecules belonged to clones above 20 RNA copies, against over 97% in effector cells.

For naive CD8 T cells, sorting used the CD8+CD4-CCR7+CD45RA+ phenotype. Both previously described methods and listed TCR primers were employed to make bulk TCR libraries. TCRdb passed the PCR reads through MiXCR, listing each CDR3 protein once. The data show about 640,000 distinct CDR3 sequences, with just under 20% seen just once and roughly 0.83% held by the top ten. This clonotype was counted many times. Its target is not known. The clonotype originates from a human donor in good health. Some libraries in this study had Jurkat cell RNA spiked in. The specimen sequenced was naive CD8+ T cells from blood, with Jurkat cell RNA spiked in. The subset was: FACS-sorted CD8+CD4-CCR7+CD45RA+ naive T cells.

The CDR3 nucleotides are TGTGCCAGCAGCCTAGAAGGACTAGCGGGGTCTAATGAGCAGTTCTTC. As protein: CASSLEGLAGSNEQFF. The chain is built from TRBV4-2 and TRBJ2-1; the match to TRBD2 covers 12 bases. Germline V CDR1 and CDR2: LGHNA, YNFKEQ. This CDR3 region has 16 residues. The V gene end was trimmed by 4 bases and the J gene end by 7 bases; junction bases not matched to a gene: 8.